This T cell receptor (beta chain) was sequenced during a study of T-cell memory formation after mild COVID-19. In the study overall: TCR clustering was largely donor specific.

The CDR3 is made up of 15 amino acids. V shed 1 base and J shed 4 bases, with 13 bases lying between them. Germline CDR1 is SEHNR and CDR2 is FQNEAQ (reference sequence). TCRdb itself ran the 5' RACE reads through MiXCR, one entry per CDR3 protein. The sample lists over 60,000 distinct CDR3 sequences, 16% occurring once. Sequencing was done on a sample of PBMCs or a T cell subset sorted from them (not recorded which). The chain combines TRBV7-9 with TRBJ1-1; the D gene is possibly TRBD1 (6 bases). This receptor was identified in an adult woman who had mild COVID-19 (a few samples of this study predate the infection). Cell type and time point are not known. The CDR3 protein is CASSLVQGVGTEAFF. The CDR3 nucleotides are TGTGCCAGCAGCTTAGTACAGGGCGTGGGCACTGAAGCTTTCTTT.